This T cell receptor (beta chain) derives from a study of shared clonotypes between healthy human individuals. Every subset had its genomic DNA shared out evenly among several immunoSEQ plates. Sequencing was performed with immunoSEQ multiplex PCR; in TCRdb, only in-frame clones are kept and a portion is missing. Seen here are hundreds of thousands of clones, around three quarters observed once, and the top ten hold around 13%. Donors were healthy HIV-negative adults without recent acute infections or vaccinations. The CDR3 has 15 residues. CDR1 and CDR2 (germline): GTSNPN, SVGIG (reference sequence). The ends lost 0 bases at V and 4 bases at J; junction bases unmatched: 5.

The rearrangement links TRBV30 to TRBJ1-4, with 7 bases fitting TRBD1. This receptor was identified in a woman in her 40s in good health. Some clones in this sample may be carry-over from other donors' samples. The sample was PBMCs. The CDR3 reads CAWSVGTACNEKLFF. The CDR3 nucleotides read TGTGCCTGGAGTGTAGGGACAGCCTGTAATGAAAAACTGTTTTTT.